Listed here are 31 T cell receptor beta chains from one sample, sequenced in a study of CD8+ T cells in alopecia areata. This sample's treatment: oral pan-JAK inhibitor, 5-10 mg twice daily. The sequencing template was cDNA reverse transcribed from extracted RNA. Using immunoSEQ multiplex PCR, the repertoire was profiled, and TCRdb retains in-frame clones only, with some absent. This table holds 190,000 or so clones, roughly 50% found once. Sample: CD8+ T cells sorted from blood, taken at week 24, from a patient treated with tofacitinib. The receptors here all came from a human donor with alopecia areata.

In its sample, this clone was seen once. This rearrangement joins TRBV7-2 to TRBJ1-6; tentatively, D is TRBD1 (5 bases). Germline CDR1 is SGHTA and CDR2 is FQGNSA. V was trimmed by 5 bases and J by 7 bases, leaving 15 bases between them. This CDR3 spans 15 amino acids. This CDR3 is CASSPPGCWNSPLHF. The CDR3 nucleotides read TGTGCCAGCAGCCCCCCAGGGTGCTGGAATTCACCCCTCCACTTT.

V is TRBV13 and J is TRBJ2-3; tentative D call: TRBD1 (5 bases). CDR1 is PRHDT, CDR2 FYEKMQ, per germline (reference sequence). CDR3 size: 16 residues. Trimming pared 2 bases from V and 0 bases from J, leaving 12 bases between. DNA of the CDR3: TGTGCCAGCAGCTTAAGGGGCGTAATAAGCACAGATACGCAGTATTTT. Its protein is CASSLRGVISTDTQYF. Drawing the rest from reference TRBV13 and TRBJ2-3, the complete variable domain is AAGVIQSPRHLIKEKRETATLKCYPIPRHDTVYWYQQGPGQDPQFLISFYEKMQSDKGSIPDRFSAQQFSDYHSELNMSSLELGDSALYFCASSLRGVISTDTQYFGPGTRLTVL.

This rearrangement joins TRBV7-9 to TRBJ2-3, with TRBD2 matching 10 bases. CDR3 length equals 16 residues. V lost 4 bases and J lost 2; bases outside the gene matches: 6. The germline V gene encodes CDR1 SEHNR and CDR2 FQNEAQ (reference sequence). The CDR3 DNA reads TGTGCCAGCAGCTCCAGTGGACTAGCGGTCACAGATACGCAGTATTTT. Translated, it gives CASSSSGLAVTDTQYF.

The rearrangement links TRBV27 to TRBJ1-5, with 7 bases fitting TRBD1. The V segment lost 5 bases and the J segment 7 bases; nucleotides outside the gene matches: 5. CDR1 and CDR2 from the germline V gene are MNHEY and SMNVEV (reference sequence). The CDR3 is 13 amino acids. The CDR3 reads CASSAFRGQPQHF. The CDR3 nucleotides are TGTGCCAGCAGTGCATTCAGGGGGCAGCCCCAGCATTTT.

This chain uses TRBV27 with TRBJ2-5; D not resolved. The CDR3 spans 12 residues. Trimming stripped 5 bases from V and 5 bases from J, with 9 bases between. CDR1 and CDR2 (germline): MNHEY, SMNVEV (reference sequence). The DNA of the CDR3 is TGTGCCAGCAGTGTGGATCGGGAGACCCAGTACTTC. Translating it yields CASSVDRETQYF.

V usage is TRBV29-1 and J usage is TRBJ2-3; 7 bases are shared with TRBD1. Trimming cost V 4 bases and J 4 bases; bases outside gene matches: 8. The CDR3 is 14 residues long. Germline CDR1 SQVTM, CDR2 ANQGSEA. In nucleotides, the CDR3 is TGCAGCGTTGGGTCAGAGGGGGCCGCAGATACGCAGTATTTT. Amino acids: CSVGSEGAADTQYF.

The chain carries TRBV6-5 and TRBJ1-5, with 7 bases that match TRBD1. CDR3 length: 13 amino acids. With 6 bases clipped from V and 1 base from J, the junction kept 0 bases outside the gene matches. Germline CDR1 reads MNHEY; CDR2 reads SVGAGI. The CDR3 DNA sequence: TGTGCCAGCAGACAGGGGAGCAATCAGCCCCAGCATTTT. It is translated as CASRQGSNQPQHF.

Concerning this clone: Given the absence of the conserved phenylalanine or tryptophan at the CDR3 end, a read error is likely. The limits of the CDR3 on the DNA are not certain, so only TCRdb's listed CDR3 is given. The chain uses TRBV4-1 and TRBJ2-3; TRBD1 is the table's D call and was not checked against the DNA. Germline V gene lookup returns CDR1 MGHRA and CDR2 YSYEKL. The CDR3 has 13 amino acids, counting both end residues. CDR3 protein: CASSQNPGSGLLV.

Concerning this clone: Given a much more abundant clone one base away, this may be a read error. Additional DNA sequences in this sample encode the identical CDR3. The V gene is TRBV30, the J gene TRBJ1-5; D remains ambiguous. V lost 0 bases and J 2 bases, leaving 5 bases between the germline ends. The CDR3 has 13 amino acids. Per germline, CDR1 GTSNPN and CDR2 SVGIG (reference sequence). The CDR3 region is CAWSVGGNQPQHF. The CDR3 DNA is TGTGCCTGGAGTGTTGGTGGCAATCAGCCCCAGCATTTT.

The CDR3 loop reads CASKGLETQYF. The CDR3 DNA sequence: TGTGCCAGCAAAGGGTTAGAGACCCAGTACTTC. The J gene is TRBJ2-5, the V gene TRBV28, with D hard to call. V was shortened by 7 bases and J by 4 bases, with 7 bases between the two germline ends. The CDR3 runs 11 residues. Germline CDR1 and CDR2: MDHEN and SYDVKM. The variable domain in full, completed from reference TRBV28 and TRBJ2-5, reads DVKVTQSSRYLVKRTGEKVFLECVQDMDHENMFWYRQDPGLGLRLIYFSYDVKMKEKGDIPEGYSVSREKKERFSLILESASTNQTSMYLCASKGLETQYFGPGTRLLVL.

The gene calls are TRBV25-1 and TRBJ2-5; possibly TRBD1 for D (5 bases). The V and J ends lost 4 bases and 5 bases respectively, with 20 bases between them. This CDR3 is 16 amino acids long. Germline V CDR1 and CDR2: MGHDK, SYGVNS. The CDR3 spells CASSGPGRIPGETQYF. Here the CDR3 DNA reads TGTGCCAGCAGTGGCCCGGGCCGGATCCCAGGGGAGACCCAGTACTTC.

This chain connects TRBV27 to TRBJ1-1; 10 bases agree with TRBD1. Germline-derived CDR1 and CDR2 are MNHEY and SMNVEV (reference sequence). The CDR3 has 17 amino acids. V was clipped by 6 bases and J by 3 bases; unmatched bases: 13. CDR3: CASSPLGQGRFDTEAFF. DNA of the CDR3: TGTGCCAGCAGCCCACTGGGACAGGGGAGATTTGACACTGAAGCTTTCTTT.

This clone was counted between two and nine times. V and J are TRBV6-5 and TRBJ1-2, with a possible D match to TRBD1 (5 bases). Trimming cost V 4 bases and J 6 bases, with 12 bases left between them. The germline V gene has CDR1 MNHEY and CDR2 SVGAGI. The CDR3 is made up of 13 amino acids. This CDR3 is CASSSGLGDGYTF. Written as DNA, the CDR3 is TGTGCCAGCAGTTCCGGCCTAGGGGATGGCTACACCTTC.

There are a few counts of this clone. V and J are TRBV29-1 and TRBJ1-1; D is unresolved. The CDR3 consists of 10 residues. The V end was cut by 4 bases, the J end by 8 bases, with 8 bases between. Germline V gene sequence: CDR1 SQVTM, CDR2 ANQGSEA. The CDR3 bases are TGCAGCGTTGCATTGCCAGAAGCTTTCTTT. Its protein is CSVALPEAFF.

V and J are TRBV7-8 and TRBJ1-2; D gene unclear. Germline-derived CDR1 and CDR2 are SGHVS and FQNEAQ. This CDR3 contains 13 residues. The germline V and J ends were trimmed by 1 base and 7 bases, with 10 bases remaining between them. CDR3 loop: CASSLVVSCGYTF. The CDR3 bases are TGTGCCAGCAGCTTAGTCGTTAGTTGTGGCTACACCTTC.

The gene calls are TRBV2 and TRBJ2-3; possibly TRBD2 for D (7 bases). The CDR3 is 14 residues long. V was shortened by 11 bases and J by 4 bases, with 19 bases between the two germline ends. Germline V lookup: CDR1 SNHLY, CDR2 FYNNEI. The CDR3 is CARPGRGGPDTQYF. CDR3 coding DNA: TGTGCCCGACCGGGGAGGGGGGGCCCAGATACGCAGTATTTT.

The chain joins TRBV21-1 to TRBJ2-5. TRBV21-1 is a pseudogene locus. This CDR3 spans 14 amino acids. The CDR3, as DNA: TGTGCCAGCAGCTGGGGACCGCGCCAAGAGACCCAGTACTTC. Translation gives CASSWGPRQETQYF.

This clone was counted a few times. The chain is built from TRBV9 and TRBJ1-4, with D maybe TRBD1 (6 bases). The V end was cut by 0 bases, the J end by 7 bases, with 10 bases between. The germline V gene has CDR1 SGDLS and CDR2 YYNGEE. The CDR3 extends over 14 amino acids. The CDR3 spells CASSVDRVGEKLFF. CDR3 coding DNA: TGTGCCAGCAGCGTAGACAGGGTCGGTGAAAAACTGTTTTTT.

This clone was counted between two and nine times. Other DNA sequences within the sample encode an identical CDR3. The V gene is TRBV29-1, the J gene TRBJ1-5; TRBD1 agrees at 10 bases. There are 14 residues in the CDR3. CDR1 is SQVTM, CDR2 ANQGSEA, per germline. V shed 4 bases, J shed 0 bases, and the junction held 0 bases outside the gene matches. The DNA of the CDR3 is TGCAGCGTTGGGACAGGGGGTAGCAATCAGCCCCAGCATTTT. Protein: CSVGTGGSNQPQHF. Together with reference TRBV29-1 and TRBJ1-5, the CDR3 gives the full variable domain: SAVISQKPSRDICQRGTSLTIQCQVDSQVTMMFWYRQQPGQSLTLIATANQGSEATYESGFVIDKFPISRPNLTFSTLTVSNMSPEDSSIYLCSVGTGGSNQPQHFGDGTRLSIL.

V gene TRBV29-1 combines with J gene TRBJ1-1, with 12 bases fitting TRBD1. The CDR3 loop spans 15 amino acids. In germline, CDR1 is SQVTM, CDR2 ANQGSEA. Trimming cost V 3 bases and J 4 bases; bases outside gene matches: 6. CDR3 sequence: CSVEGQGAPGTEAFF. The CDR3 DNA reads TGCAGCGTTGAGGGACAGGGGGCGCCGGGCACTGAAGCTTTCTTT. The full variable domain, completed using reference TRBV29-1 and TRBJ1-1, is SAVISQKPSRDICQRGTSLTIQCQVDSQVTMMFWYRQQPGQSLTLIATANQGSEATYESGFVIDKFPISRPNLTFSTLTVSNMSPEDSSIYLCSVEGQGAPGTEAFFGQGTRLTVV.

This clone was picked up a small number of times. The V call is TRBV27, the J call TRBJ2-7; D may be TRBD2 (6 bases). The length of the CDR3 is 15 residues. V was shortened by 6 bases and J by 3 bases, with 18 bases between the two germline ends. CDR1 MNHEY and CDR2 SMNVEV come from the germline V gene (reference sequence). CDR3 nucleotide sequence: TGTGCCAGCAGCAGCAGAGATCTCGGGGGCTACGAGCAGTACTTC. Encoded protein: CASSSRDLGGYEQYF.

V usage is TRBV30 and J usage is TRBJ2-4; 8 bases match TRBD1. The V segment lost 1 base and the J segment 8 bases; nucleotides outside the gene matches: 7. Germline values: CDR1 GTSNPN, CDR2 SVGIG (reference sequence). This CDR3 region has 14 residues. As DNA, the CDR3 is TGTGCCTGGAGTGCAGGACAGGGTATGGACATTCAGTACTTC. Translated: CAWSAGQGMDIQYF.

The V call is TRBV5-1, the J call TRBJ2-3; 10 positions match TRBD2. The CDR3 has 17 amino acids. Germline loops: CDR1 SGHRS, CDR2 YFSETQ. V was pared by 1 base and J by 2 bases, with 7 bases of the junction left unmatched. The CDR3 DNA sequence: TGCGCCAGCAGCTTGAAAGGACTAGCGGATCTCACAGATACGCAGTATTTT. Amino acid sequence: CASSLKGLADLTDTQYF.

J is TRBJ1-1 and V is TRBV5-8; unclear D gene. Deletions cut 4 bases from V and 1 base from J, with 17 bases between. CDR1 is SGHTS and CDR2 is YDEGEE in the germline V gene. The CDR3 is made up of 16 amino acids. The CDR3 is CASSLTQKGGNTEAFF. Written as DNA, the CDR3 is TGTGCCAGCAGCCTAACCCAAAAGGGAGGGAACACTGAAGCTTTCTTT. Complete variable domain (other parts from reference TRBV5-8 and TRBJ1-1): EAGVTQSPTHLIKTRGQQATLRCSPISGHTSVYWYQQALGLGLQFLLWYDEGEERNRGNFPPRFSGRQFPNYSSELNVNALELEDSALYLCASSLTQKGGNTEAFFGQGTRLTVV.

Points on this clone: Sequence at one end of the junction differs from germline and may be a read error. The chain is built from TRBV7-7 and TRBJ2-7; the D call may be TRBD1 or TRBD2 (6 bases each). Germline V gene data show CDR1 as SSHAT and CDR2 as FNYEAQ (reference sequence). The CDR3 covers 13 residues. The CDR3 loop reads CASSPGAEYEQYF. CDR3 coding DNA: TGTGCTAGCAGCCCGGGGGCGGAATACGAGCAGTACTTC.

The rearrangement uses TRBV7-2 and TRBJ1-1; 7 bases line up with TRBD1. V lost 6 bases, J lost 7 bases, and 5 bases stayed unmatched. CDR1 is SGHTA and CDR2 is FQGNSA in the germline V gene. The CDR3 loop spans 12 amino acids. The CDR3 is CASRLTGLEAFF. DNA of the CDR3: TGTGCCAGCAGACTGACAGGGCTTGAAGCTTTCTTT.

The chain employs TRBV28 and TRBJ2-2; D gene unclear. The CDR3 runs 15 residues. Trimming removed 4 bases at V and 1 base at J, with 10 bases between. Germline V gene lookup returns CDR1 MDHEN and CDR2 SYDVKM. The CDR3 loop is CASSSKRENTGELFF. The CDR3 DNA sequence: TGTGCCAGCAGTTCGAAGCGAGAGAACACCGGGGAGCTGTTTTTT.

The rearrangement joins TRBV19 to TRBJ2-7; TRBD2 might be the D (5 bases). The CDR3 covers 13 residues. V lost 3 bases to trimming and J lost 5 bases, with 11 bases between them. The V gene's germline CDR1 is LNHDA and CDR2 SQIVND (reference sequence). As DNA, the CDR3 is TGTGCCAGTAGTATCGGGGAGCTGGACGAGCAGTACTTC. Its translation: CASSIGELDEQYF. Together with reference TRBV19 and TRBJ2-7, the CDR3 gives the full variable domain: DGGITQSPKYLFRKEGQNVTLSCEQNLNHDAMYWYRQDPGQGLRLIYYSQIVNDFQKGDIAEGYSVSREKKESFPLTVTSAQKNPTAFYLCASSIGELDEQYFGPGTRLTVT.

This clone was detected only a few times. V gene TRBV7-9 combines with J gene TRBJ1-5; D not resolved. The CDR3 totals 15 residues. The V gene's germline CDR1 is SEHNR and CDR2 FQNEAQ (reference sequence). Trimming took 4 bases from V and 1 from J, leaving 11 bases between them. The CDR3 protein is CASSSGLRSNQPQHF. DNA for the CDR3: TGTGCCAGCAGCTCGGGATTAAGGAGCAATCAGCCCCAGCATTTT. Variable domain in full (rest from reference TRBV7-9 and TRBJ1-5): DTGVSQNPRHKITKRGQNVTFRCDPISEHNRLYWYRQTLGQGPEFLTYFQNEAQLEKSRLLSDRFSAERPKGSFSTLEIQRTEQGDSAMYLCASSSGLRSNQPQHFGDGTRLSIL.

This clone was picked up many times. The chain uses TRBV4-2 and TRBJ2-3, with 10 nucleotides matching TRBD1. Looked up from germline, CDR1 is LGHNA and CDR2 is YNFKEQ. The CDR3 has 14 amino acids. V lost 4 bases and J lost 6; bases outside the gene matches: 4. The CDR3 coding sequence is TGTGCCAGCAGCCCCGGGACAGGGGACGATACGCAGTATTTT. Translating gives CASSPGTGDDTQYF.

This clone was picked up a small number of times. The chain uses TRBV30 and TRBJ1-1; D remains ambiguous. Between the trimmed V and J ends, which lost 3 bases and 2 bases, there was a span of 13 bases. Germline loops: CDR1 GTSNPN, CDR2 SVGIG (reference sequence). This CDR3 comprises 14 residues. DNA for the CDR3: TGTGCCTGGAGCAGCGAAAAACACAACACTGAAGCTTTCTTT. Protein: CAWSSEKHNTEAFF.